The clone carrying this T cell receptor beta chain was observed a few times. This sample was included in a study of blood T cell repertoires in COVID-19. In terms of age and location, participants ranged from roughly 18 to 90 years and lived in around 22 US areas. In the source study's methods: Nucleated cell counts were estimated from reference gene primer amplification. The data were produced by immunoSEQ multiplex PCR, yet TCRdb's version contains in-frame clones alone and is incomplete. That table gives V, J and clone size, and the DNA gave D and trimming. The table shows around 250,000 clones, with around 86% occurring only once. The material sequenced was PBMCs or T cells enriched from blood (not recorded which). The origin of this receptor is a man between 18 and 35 years old who had recovered from COVID-19.

In DNA form, the CDR3 reads TGCGCCAGCAGCCCCTTCGAGGGCAGGGGGTACGAGCAGTACTTC. Translation gives CASSPFEGRGYEQYF. V gene TRBV5-1 combines with J gene TRBJ2-7; TRBD1 matches at 7 bases. The CDR3 has 15 residues. Germline V gives CDR1 SGHRS, CDR2 YFSETQ. Unmatched junction bases numbered 11, after V lost 4 bases and J lost 4 bases. The full variable domain, its missing parts supplied by reference TRBV5-1 and TRBJ2-7, is KAGVTQTPRYLIKTRGQQVTLSCSPISGHRSVSWYQQTPGQGLQFLFEYFSETQRNKGNFPGRFSGRQFSNSRSEMNVSTLELGDSALYLCASSPFEGRGYEQYFGPGTRLTVT.